This TCR beta chain was documented in a study of identical twins. Study observations and caveats: Whereas memory repertoires showed no such difference, abundant cord blood beta clonotypes carried fewer insertions.

Turning to this clonotype: What it binds is not known.

The CDR3 loop spans 14 amino acids. V lost 6 bases to trimming and J lost 6 bases; unmatched junction nucleotides: 8. Template switching added a universal primer site; cDNA carried unique molecular identifiers. One entry per CDR3 protein, called by TCRdb with MiXCR from the 5' RACE reads. The table shows fewer than 800,000 distinct CDR3 sequences, with around 7.5% occurring only once. These same data were also listed under a study on yellow fever vaccine responses in identical twins.

This chain uses TRBV12-3 or TRBV12-4 with TRBJ2-3; 8 nucleotides align to TRBD2. This clonotype was sampled from a woman aged 18-29 years in good health. The material sequenced was PBMCs. CDR3 DNA sequence: TGTGCCAGCAGAAAAAGCGGGAGTTTTGATACGCAGTATTTT. Translation gives CASRKSGSFDTQYF.